The present entry profiles one T cell receptor (beta chain) with its context. Its antigen is currently unknown. This record belongs to a study of cytomegalovirus exposure and HLA in healthy donors. Notes on the study in general: For most subjects, TCR beta sequences were reported to predict HLA-A and HLA-B alleles with accuracy. DRB1 showed the most TCR associations and HLA-C the fewest in a later analysis, as rates varied by HLA locus.

In the PCR, 60 Vbeta and 13 Jbeta primers were used. Sequencing used immunoSEQ multiplex PCR; TCRdb keeps in-frame clones, though not all of them. Of some 120,000 clones in the sample, around 70% were seen once. Germline V CDR1 and CDR2: SGHVS, FQNEAQ. This CDR3 is 15 amino acids long. V was cut by 5 bases and J by 0 bases, with 11 bases left in between. The specimen sequenced was PBMCs. The rearrangement links TRBV7-8 to TRBJ1-3; unclear D gene. This receptor was obtained from a woman aged 18 to 35 in good health and CMV-seronegative. In nucleotides, the CDR3 is TGTGCCAGCAGCAAGTCCCACGGCTCTGGAAACACCATATATTTT. This codes for CASSKSHGSGNTIYF.